This T cell receptor beta chain was obtained from a study of beta chain features in type 1 diabetes. Across the whole study: Examination of sorted cells across all samples involved around 99 million cells.

Trimming pared 3 bases from V and 2 bases from J, leaving 9 bases between. The CDR3 has 14 amino acids. Germline V gives CDR1 KGHSH, CDR2 LQKENI. The whole isolated RNA underwent reverse transcription, so sequencing captured expressed TCRB transcripts. TCRdb's table, derived via immunoSEQ multiplex PCR, lists solely in-frame clones and lacks some. In the table there are about 240,000 clones, roughly 30% of which are singletons. Comment on this clone: The antigen remains unidentified.

Whole-study results and caveats: The question of HLA type influencing TCRB rearrangement was one that remained unresolved here. When Type 1 diabetes patients were examined, their TCRB CDR3s proved moderately but significantly shorter in all four CD4+ subsets. In comparison with healthy donors, patients had naive, central memory and Treg TCRB repertoires that appeared more similar.

Sequenced material: central memory CD4+ T cells from blood. The TCR sequence derives from a man aged 25-40 years in good health. The rearrangement uses TRBV18 and TRBJ2-3; D not resolved. CDR3 region: CASSPPGVTDTQYF. CDR3 bases: TGTGCCAGCTCACCCCCCGGTGTCACAGATACGCAGTATTTT.